This TCR beta chain derives from a study of blood T cell repertoires in COVID-19. Study-level information: Samples of COVID-19 (acute and convalescent) were obtained from the United States, Italy and Spain. The analysed material was cDNA or gDNA that came from T cells, B-cell-depleted T cells, or PBMCs.

The protocol was immunoSEQ multiplex PCR, while the TCRdb copy is restricted to in-frame clones and leaves out a portion. Among fewer than 400,000 clones listed, 85% to 90% were seen once. This CDR3 region has 12 residues. Trimming removed 2 bases from V and 5 bases from J, with 7 bases in between. Germline loops: CDR1 SGHRS, CDR2 YFSETQ. Patients in Seattle were enrolled during active infection, then followed longitudinally. The rearrangement uses TRBV5-1 and TRBJ1-1; TRBD1 might be the D (5 bases). This clonotype was obtained from a woman in her twenties or thirties with COVID-19, enrolled during active disease. The sample consisted of peripheral blood. Here the CDR3 DNA reads TGCGCCAGCAGCTTTGACAGAACTGAAGCTTTCTTT. Its protein product is CASSFDRTEAFF.